The table lists the clone carrying this T cell receptor (beta chain) with a count of one. One junction end does not reproduce the germline sequence, and a read error may be involved. TCRdb reanalysed the PCR reads using MiXCR and keeps one entry per CDR3 protein. Among approximately 680,000 distinct CDR3 sequences listed, roughly 25% were seen once. This CDR3 is built from 13 residues. The germline CDR1 and CDR2 sequences are GTSNPN and SVGIG (reference sequence). Libraries of naive CD8 cells were prepared from about 20,000 to 1,000,000 sorted cells using 10%, 30% or 50% RNA. Based on a CD8+CD4-CCR7+CD45RA+ profile, naive CD8 T cells were sorted. This entry comes from a study of molecular identifiers for immune sequencing clone quantification.

The source is a human donor in good health. Some libraries in this study had Jurkat cell RNA spiked in. The chain carries TRBV30 and TRBJ1-2, with 8 bases aligning to TRBD1. The sample consisted of naive CD8+ T cells from blood, with Jurkat cell RNA spiked in. Documented subset: FACS-sorted CD8+CD4-CCR7+CD45RA+ naive T cells. The CDR3 here is CAWSVTGGYGCTF. CDR3 nucleotides: TGTGCCTGGAGTGTAACAGGGGGGTATGGCTGCACCTTC.